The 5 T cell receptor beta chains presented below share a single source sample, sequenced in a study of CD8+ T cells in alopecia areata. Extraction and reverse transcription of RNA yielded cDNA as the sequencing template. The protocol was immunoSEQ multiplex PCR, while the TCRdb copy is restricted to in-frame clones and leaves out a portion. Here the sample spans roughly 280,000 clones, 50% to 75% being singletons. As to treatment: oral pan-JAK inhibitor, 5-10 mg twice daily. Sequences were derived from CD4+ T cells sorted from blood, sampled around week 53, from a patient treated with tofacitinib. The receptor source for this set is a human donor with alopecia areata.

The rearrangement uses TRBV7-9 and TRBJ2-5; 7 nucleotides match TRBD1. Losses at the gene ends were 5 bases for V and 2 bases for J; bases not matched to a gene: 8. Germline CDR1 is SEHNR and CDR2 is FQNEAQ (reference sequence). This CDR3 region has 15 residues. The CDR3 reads CASSPGDSQQETQYF. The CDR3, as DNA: TGTGCCAGCAGCCCAGGGGACAGCCAACAAGAGACCCAGTACTTC. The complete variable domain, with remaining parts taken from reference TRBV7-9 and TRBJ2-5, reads DTGVSQNPRHKITKRGQNVTFRCDPISEHNRLYWYRQTLGQGPEFLTYFQNEAQLEKSRLLSDRFSAERPKGSFSTLEIQRTEQGDSAMYLCASSPGDSQQETQYFGPGTRLLVL.

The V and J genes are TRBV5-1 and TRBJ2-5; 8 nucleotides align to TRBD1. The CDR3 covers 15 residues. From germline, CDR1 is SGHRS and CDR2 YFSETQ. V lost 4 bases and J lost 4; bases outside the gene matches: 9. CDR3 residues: CASSLNTGGLETQYF. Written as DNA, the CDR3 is TGCGCCAGCAGCCTAAATACAGGGGGTTTAGAGACCCAGTACTTC.

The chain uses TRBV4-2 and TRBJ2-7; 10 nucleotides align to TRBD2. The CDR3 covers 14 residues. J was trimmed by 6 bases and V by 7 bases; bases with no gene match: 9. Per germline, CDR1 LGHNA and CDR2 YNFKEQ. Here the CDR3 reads CASTGASGGGEQYF. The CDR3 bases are TGTGCCAGCACCGGGGCTAGCGGGGGTGGCGAGCAGTACTTC.

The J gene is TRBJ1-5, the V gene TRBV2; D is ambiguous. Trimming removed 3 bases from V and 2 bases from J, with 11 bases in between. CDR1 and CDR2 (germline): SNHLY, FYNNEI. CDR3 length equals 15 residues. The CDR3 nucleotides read TGTGCCAGCAGTGAGGGCCAGACGGGCAATCAGCCCCAGCATTTT. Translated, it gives CASSEGQTGNQPQHF.

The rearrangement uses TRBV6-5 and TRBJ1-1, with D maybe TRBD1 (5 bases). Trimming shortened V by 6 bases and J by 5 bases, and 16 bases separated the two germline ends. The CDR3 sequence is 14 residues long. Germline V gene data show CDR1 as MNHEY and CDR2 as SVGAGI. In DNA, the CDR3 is TGTGCCAGCAGCAACCAGAGACGGGGGACTGAAGCTTTCTTT. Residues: CASSNQRRGTEAFF.